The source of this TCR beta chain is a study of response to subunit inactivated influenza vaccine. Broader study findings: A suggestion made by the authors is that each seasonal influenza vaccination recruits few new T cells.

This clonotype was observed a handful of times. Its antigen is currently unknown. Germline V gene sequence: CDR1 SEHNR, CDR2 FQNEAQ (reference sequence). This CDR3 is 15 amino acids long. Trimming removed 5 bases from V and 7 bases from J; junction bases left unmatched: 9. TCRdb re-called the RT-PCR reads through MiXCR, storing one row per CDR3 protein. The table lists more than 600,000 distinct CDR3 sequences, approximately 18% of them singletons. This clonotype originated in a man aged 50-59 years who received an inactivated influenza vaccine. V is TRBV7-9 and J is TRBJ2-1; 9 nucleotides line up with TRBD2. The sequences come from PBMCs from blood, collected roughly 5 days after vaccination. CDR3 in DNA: TGTGCCAGCAGCCCGGTGCTAGCGGGGCTTAATGAGCAGTTCTTC. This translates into CASSPVLAGLNEQFF. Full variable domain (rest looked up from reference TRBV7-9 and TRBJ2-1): DTGVSQNPRHKITKRGQNVTFRCDPISEHNRLYWYRQTLGQGPEFLTYFQNEAQLEKSRLLSDRFSAERPKGSFSTLEIQRTEQGDSAMYLCASSPVLAGLNEQFFGPGTRLTVL.